These 28 T cell receptor beta chains share one sample of origin, sequenced in a study of T-cell reconstitution after alpha-beta-depleted transplantation in children. Unique molecular identifiers tagged the TCRbeta library. TCRdb processed the PCR reads anew with MiXCR; each CDR3 protein has one entry. The sample consists of under 850,000 distinct CDR3 sequences, less than 15% of them appearing once. Sequencing was performed on PBMCs, taken before TCRalphabeta/CD19-depleted stem cell transplant. The receptors were sampled from a girl aged 2 to 10 with congenital amegakaryocytic thrombocytopenia, due to receive a stem cell transplant.

This clonotype showed up many times. The chain combines TRBV20-1 with TRBJ1-5, with TRBD1 as a possible D gene (5 bases). The CDR3 consists of 18 residues. Germline assignment: CDR1 DFQATT and CDR2 SNEGSKA (reference sequence). Deletions cut 0 bases from V and 2 bases from J, with 20 bases between. CDR3 sequence reads: CSARDQVGAGTGNQPQHF. CDR3 in DNA: TGCAGTGCTAGAGATCAGGTTGGTGCCGGGACCGGCAATCAGCCCCAGCATTTT.

The chain carries TRBV20-1 and TRBJ2-1, with 11 bases fitting TRBD2. This CDR3 has 16 amino acids. Germline assignment: CDR1 DFQATT and CDR2 SNEGSKA (reference sequence). The trim removed 5 bases at V and 8 bases at J, leaving 14 bases unmatched. The CDR3 region has the DNA TGCAGTGCTGACGCACTAGCGGGAGTCAATAGCGATGAGCAGTTCTTC. It codes for CSADALAGVNSDEQFF.

This clonotype was recorded a few times. The chain is built from TRBV5-6 and TRBJ2-7, with TRBD2 matching over 8 bases. V was clipped by 6 bases and J by 2 bases; unmatched bases: 4. The CDR3 runs 13 residues. Germline assignment: CDR1 SGHDT and CDR2 YYEEEE. The CDR3 sequence is CASMPGLAYEQYF. The CDR3 DNA sequence: TGTGCCAGCATGCCGGGACTAGCCTACGAGCAGTACTTC.

As to this clonotype: This may come from a read error, since a much larger clone is one base off. The V gene is TRBV29-1, the J gene TRBJ2-7, with TRBD1 matching 8 bases. The CDR3 is made up of 13 amino acids. The V and J ends lost 4 bases and 4 bases, in that order; junction bases with no gene match: 6. Germline-derived CDR1 and CDR2 are SQVTM and ANQGSEA. This CDR3 reads CSVGYRGEYEQYF. The CDR3 coding sequence is TGCAGCGTTGGGTACAGGGGGGAATACGAGCAGTACTTC.

This clonotype appeared many times. V usage is TRBV20-1 and J usage is TRBJ2-7, with D perhaps TRBD2 (5 bases). Trimming stripped 0 bases from V and 0 bases from J, with 12 bases between. The CDR3 is 15 amino acids. Looked up from germline, CDR1 is DFQATT and CDR2 is SNEGSKA (reference sequence). The CDR3 DNA sequence: TGCAGTGCTAGAGAGGGTCGAGCGGACTCCTACGAGCAGTACTTC. Its translation: CSAREGRADSYEQYF.

The chain carries TRBV15 and TRBJ2-3, with D possibly TRBD1 on 5 matching bases. CDR3 size: 15 residues. Trimming shortened V by 3 bases and J by 1 base, and 11 bases separated the two germline ends. The germline CDR1 and CDR2 sequences are LNHNV and YYDKDF (reference sequence). The CDR3 loop reads CATSRIDRRTDTQYF. The CDR3 coding sequence is TGTGCCACCAGCAGGATCGACAGACGCACAGATACGCAGTATTTT. The entire variable domain, with the rest obtained from reference TRBV15 and TRBJ2-3, is as follows: DAMVIQNPRYQVTQFGKPVTLSCSQTLNHNVMYWYQQKSSQAPKLLFHYYDKDFNNEADTPDNFQSRRPNTSFCFLDIRSPGLGDTAMYLCATSRIDRRTDTQYFGPGTRLTVL.

This clonotype was recorded many times. The rearrangement uses TRBV20-1 and TRBJ2-1, with D uncertain. The V gene's germline CDR1 is DFQATT and CDR2 SNEGSKA (reference sequence). With 3 bases removed from V and 8 bases from J, the gap between germline ends came to 5 bases. This CDR3 region has 10 residues. The chain's CDR3 is CSASGDEQFF. In nucleotides, the CDR3 is TGCAGTGCTAGCGGCGATGAGCAGTTCTTC.

This clonotype was counted ten times or more. This rearrangement joins TRBV20-1 to TRBJ2-5, with TRBD2 matching 7 bases. After removal of 0 bases from V and 3 bases from J, the junction contained 10 bases not matched to a gene. Germline CDR1 is DFQATT and CDR2 is SNEGSKA (reference sequence). The CDR3 has 16 residues. CDR3: CSARDPWEGSEETQYF. In nucleotides, the CDR3 is TGCAGTGCTAGAGATCCGTGGGAGGGTAGCGAAGAGACCCAGTACTTC.

This clonotype was counted a few times. V gene TRBV29-1 combines with J gene TRBJ2-1, with D maybe TRBD2 (6 bases). Germline lookup yields CDR1 SQVTM and CDR2 ANQGSEA. V lost 1 base and J 8 bases, leaving 15 bases between the germline ends. The CDR3 totals 14 residues. The CDR3 region is CSVEAGTLRDEQFF. DNA for the CDR3: TGCAGCGTTGAAGCTGGGACTCTGCGCGATGAGCAGTTCTTC.

This clonotype was counted only a few times. The rearrangement uses TRBV28 and TRBJ1-5, with 9 bases identical to TRBD1. The CDR3 sequence is 16 residues long. CDR1 is MDHEN, CDR2 SYDVKM, per germline. The junction had 8 bases not matched to a gene; V was cut back by 6 bases and J by 2 bases. DNA for the CDR3: TGTGCCAGCAGCTCCCCGGGACAGGGAGGCAATCAGCCCCAGCATTTT. Residues: CASSSPGQGGNQPQHF.

This clonotype was counted only a few times. The V gene is TRBV5-1, the J gene TRBJ2-3; D is undetermined. Trimming left V 4 bases short and J 2 bases short, with 17 bases between. CDR1 is SGHRS and CDR2 is YFSETQ in the germline V gene. CDR3 size: 16 residues. The CDR3 region is CASSRMSRGPTDTQYF. The CDR3 DNA is TGCGCCAGCAGCCGGATGTCTAGAGGCCCCACAGATACGCAGTATTTT. Full variable domain (remainder filled in from reference TRBV5-1 and TRBJ2-3): KAGVTQTPRYLIKTRGQQVTLSCSPISGHRSVSWYQQTPGQGLQFLFEYFSETQRNKGNFPGRFSGRQFSNSRSEMNVSTLELGDSALYLCASSRMSRGPTDTQYFGPGTRLTVL.

This clonotype has at least ten counts. The chain has TRBV29-1 and TRBJ2-1; 12 bases agree with TRBD2. CDR3 length: 15 residues. V dropped 7 bases and J dropped 10; count of bases not matched to a gene: 14. Germline CDR1 SQVTM, CDR2 ANQGSEA. This CDR3 is CSATMGLAGGFEQFF. The CDR3 region has the DNA TGCAGCGCAACAATGGGACTAGCGGGTGGCTTCGAGCAGTTCTTC.

This chain uses TRBV12-3 or TRBV12-4 with TRBJ2-4, with D perhaps assigned TRBD1 or TRBD2 (7 bases each). This CDR3 has 16 residues. Trimming removed 5 bases at V and 9 bases at J, with 23 bases between. The CDR3 DNA is TGTGCCAGCAGTCCCCCAGGGGGGGCGAATATTGTCATTCAGTACTTC. This gives the protein CASSPPGGANIVIQYF.

The sample holds many counts of this clonotype. The V gene is TRBV7-9, the J gene TRBJ2-2; D is perhaps TRBD1 (6 bases). The V end lost 5 bases, the J end lost 6 bases, and 19 bases lay between the germline ends. This CDR3 region has 16 residues. Germline CDR1 and CDR2: SEHNR and FQNEAQ (reference sequence). CDR3 region: CASSQIGGQNAGELFF. In nucleotides, the CDR3 is TGTGCCAGCAGCCAGATAGGAGGACAGAATGCCGGGGAGCTGTTTTTT.

This clonotype came up a few times. The rearrangement links TRBV5-1 to TRBJ2-5; TRBD1 might be the D (6 bases). V lost 0 bases and J lost 1, with 13 bases in between. CDR1 SGHRS and CDR2 YFSETQ come from the germline V gene. This CDR3 has 16 residues. CDR3 DNA sequence: TGCGCCAGCAGCTTGGGAGACAGGTTCCCCCAAGAGACCCAGTACTTC. Its protein product is CASSLGDRFPQETQYF.

The chain combines TRBV7-9 with TRBJ2-7; D not certain. From germline, CDR1 is SEHNR and CDR2 FQNEAQ (reference sequence). V lost 5 bases and J lost 1, with 9 bases in between. This CDR3 comprises 13 residues. CDR3 DNA sequence: TGTGCCAGCAGCACCCGTGGGTCCTACGAGCAGTACTTC. The encoded protein is CASSTRGSYEQYF.

The rearrangement links TRBV20-1 to TRBJ2-7; D call uncertain. In germline, CDR1 is DFQATT, CDR2 SNEGSKA (reference sequence). V was clipped by 1 base and J by 6 bases, with 16 bases between them. CDR3 size: 14 residues. DNA of the CDR3: TGCAGTGCTAGAGGCCAGCCGAACCGACGCGAGCAGTACTTC. It encodes CSARGQPNRREQYF.

This clonotype has only a few counts. CDR3 coding DNA: TGTGCCAGCAGAGCGGGACAGGGGGCGGTGGACACCGGGGAGCTGTTTTTT. It specifies CASRAGQGAVDTGELFF. The V and J genes are TRBV6-1 and TRBJ2-2; TRBD1 matches 12 bases. The CDR3 runs 17 residues. The germline CDR1 and CDR2 sequences are MNHNS and SASEGT. The junction had 8 bases not matched to a gene; V was cut back by 6 bases and J by 3 bases.

This clonotype came up a few times. This rearrangement joins TRBV6-5 to TRBJ2-5; D is ambiguous. V lost 6 bases and J 5 bases, leaving 7 bases between the germline ends. There are 11 residues in the CDR3. The germline CDR1 and CDR2 sequences are MNHEY and SVGAGI. The DNA for the CDR3 is TGTGCCAGCAGGGGCAAGGAGACCCAGTACTTC. Residues: CASRGKETQYF.

The chain couples TRBV30 to TRBJ2-7; D unresolved. Germline CDR1 is GTSNPN and CDR2 is SVGIG (reference sequence). The CDR3 sequence is 11 residues long. The V and J ends lost 1 base and 3 bases respectively, with 4 bases between them. The CDR3 loop is CAWSGGYEQYF. The CDR3 DNA reads TGTGCCTGGAGTGGTGGCTACGAGCAGTACTTC.

This clonotype was seen a handful of times. The chain combines TRBV20-1 with TRBJ2-1; 8 bases map to TRBD2. CDR1 is DFQATT, CDR2 SNEGSKA, per germline (reference sequence). CDR3 length: 15 amino acids. With 3 bases clipped from V and 10 bases from J, the junction kept 14 bases outside the gene matches. CDR3 loop: CSASDIAGLGDEQFF. The DNA of the CDR3 is TGCAGTGCTAGCGACATAGCGGGACTTGGGGACGAGCAGTTCTTC.

In this sample, this clonotype turned up many times. The CDR3 loop is CATSGYNEQFF. Here the CDR3 DNA reads TGTGCCACCAGCGGGTACAATGAGCAGTTCTTC. The genes are TRBV15 and TRBJ2-1; D not resolved. Trimming left V 5 bases short and J 4 bases short, with 3 bases between. Germline CDR1 LNHNV, CDR2 YYDKDF (reference sequence). The CDR3 spans 11 residues.

On this clonotype: This may stem from a read error, because a much larger clone lies one nucleotide away. J is TRBJ2-5 and V is TRBV12-5; 9 bases map to TRBD2. Germline V lookup: CDR1 LGHNT, CDR2 FRNRAP. The CDR3 extends over 16 amino acids. The CDR3: CSSGLVTGTSTETQYF. The CDR3 region has the DNA TGTTCTAGTGGTTTGGTTACCGGGACTAGCACGGAGACCCAGTACTTC. Supplemented by reference TRBV12-5 and TRBJ2-5, the full variable domain reads DARVTQTPRHKVTEMGQEVTMRCQPILGHNTVFWYRQTMMQGLELLAYFRNRAPLDDSGMPKDRFSAEMPDATLATLKIQPSEPRDSAVYFCSSGLVTGTSTETQYFGPGTRLLVL.

The table lists this clonotype with many counts. The CDR3 coding sequence is TGTGCCAGCAGCTTAGCGGGAGGAAACTACGAGCAGTACTTC. Amino acids: CASSLAGGNYEQYF. The chain links TRBV7-9 to TRBJ2-7; weak D call: TRBD2 (6 bases). The V and J ends lost 0 bases and 3 bases respectively, with 9 bases between them. Germline values: CDR1 SEHNR, CDR2 FQNEAQ (reference sequence). This CDR3 is 14 amino acids long.

This clonotype was recorded a few times. The J gene is TRBJ2-5, the V gene TRBV2, with 10 nucleotides matching TRBD1. The V gene's germline CDR1 is SNHLY and CDR2 FYNNEI. J lost 4 bases, V lost 1 base, and 9 bases had no gene match. The CDR3 covers 17 residues. In nucleotides, the CDR3 is TGTGCCAGCAGTGAAGTGGGGACAGGGGACTTACGAGAGACCCAGTACTTC. Translating gives CASSEVGTGDLRETQYF.

This clonotype was picked up many times. The J gene is TRBJ1-5, the V gene TRBV28; no firm D call. The V end was cut by 6 bases, the J end by 10 bases, with 19 bases between. The CDR3 is 14 residues long. The germline gives CDR1 MDHEN, CDR2 SYDVKM. CDR3 in amino acids: CASRSTANISPQHF. CDR3 coding DNA: TGTGCCAGCAGGTCGACGGCGAATATCAGCCCCCAGCATTTT.

J is TRBJ1-5 and V is TRBV28; TRBD1 is a possible D gene (5 bases). The length of the CDR3 is 15 residues. Germline-derived CDR1 and CDR2 are MDHEN and SYDVKM. The V gene lost 6 bases and the J gene lost 2 bases, with 14 bases spanning the gap. For the CDR3, the DNA is TGTGCCAGCAGGCCTCCCAGGGTCGGCAATCAGCCCCAGCATTTT. It translates to CASRPPRVGNQPQHF.

This rearrangement joins TRBV23-1 to TRBJ2-2; 12 nucleotides align to TRBD2. TRBV23-1 is filed as an ORF, its function uncertain. The CDR3 has 18 amino acids. With 6 bases clipped from V and 6 bases from J, the junction kept 14 bases outside the gene matches. CDR3 loop: CASSKGPSGRAQSGELFF. The DNA for the CDR3 is TGCGCCAGCAGCAAAGGTCCTAGCGGGAGGGCCCAGTCCGGGGAGCTGTTTTTT.